This TCR beta chain was observed in a study of shared clonotypes between healthy human individuals. As regards this clone: The antigen is unknown.

Profiling relied on immunoSEQ multiplex PCR, and the TCRdb table lists in-frame clones only, not all of them. The sample has millions of clones; 90% to 95% are singletons. The CDR3 runs 15 residues. The germline CDR1 and CDR2 sequences are SGHRS and YFSETQ. With 0 bases clipped from V and 2 bases from J, the junction kept 4 bases outside the gene matches. Regarding the study as a whole: Investigators collected only blood, and repertoires in tissues likely differ. What naive subsets generally showed was a larger estimated richness than memory subsets showed. Non-shared clonotypes were found to have lower generation probabilities than the clonotypes that were shared by all four of the sorted-subset donors.

The authors divided CD4+ cells into CD45RA+ naive and CD45RA-negative memory subsets. Sequenced sample: naive CD4+ T cells sorted from blood. Subset: CD45RA+ positively selected. This sequence was found in a young man in good health. The chain is built from TRBV5-1 and TRBJ2-7; TRBD2 agrees at 8 bases. The CDR3 DNA reads as TGCGCCAGCAGCTTGGCGGGCGGGAGGACCTACGAGCAGTACTTC. This translates into CASSLAGGRTYEQYF.